Below are 29 T cell receptor beta chains sequenced from a single sample in a study of neurological immune-mediated disorders. The sample's time point: longitudinal time-point 3. MiXCR, run by TCRdb on the 5' RACE reads, gives a single entry per CDR3 protein. The table records roughly 100,000 distinct CDR3 sequences, about a tenth of them present only once. The sequenced sample was PBMCs. These receptor sequences come from a female donor with HTLV-1-associated myelopathy (HAM/TSP).

This clonotype was picked up many times. V and J are TRBV6-5 and TRBJ2-6, with a possible D match to TRBD2 (6 bases). V was shortened by 8 bases and J by 0 bases, with 11 bases between the two germline ends. CDR1 MNHEY and CDR2 SVGAGI come from the germline V gene. This CDR3 region has 15 residues. CDR3 residues: CASRDGSSGANVLTF. In nucleotides, the CDR3 is TGTGCCAGCCGCGACGGGAGCTCTGGGGCCAACGTCCTGACTTTC.

The table lists this clonotype with many counts. V usage is TRBV7-2 and J usage is TRBJ1-1; 8 bases are a match to TRBD1. Germline V gives CDR1 SGHTA, CDR2 FQGNSA. The length of the CDR3 is 16 residues. Trimming cost V 1 base and J 6 bases; bases outside gene matches: 10. CDR3 nucleotides: TGTGCCAGCAGCTTAGGACCAGCCGCAGGGGGCTCTGAAGCTTTCTTT. This sequence encodes CASSLGPAAGGSEAFF.

This clonotype occurred many times. This chain joins TRBV20-1 and TRBJ2-1, with TRBD2 as a possible D gene (6 bases). CDR1 DFQATT and CDR2 SNEGSKA come from the germline V gene (reference sequence). Trimming took off 0 bases at V and 4 bases at J, with 16 bases between the two ends. CDR3 length: 16 amino acids. CDR3 bases: TGCAGTGCTAGAGATGAGTCCACTAGCCCTTACAATGAGCAGTTCTTC. Its translation: CSARDESTSPYNEQFF.

The chain employs TRBV15 and TRBJ2-1; 10 nucleotides match TRBD2. Germline assignment: CDR1 LNHNV and CDR2 YYDKDF (reference sequence). The CDR3 is 15 amino acids. Losses at the gene ends were 1 base for V and 6 bases for J; bases not matched to a gene: 3. The CDR3 nucleotides are TGTGCCACCAGCAGAGCGCTAGCGGGGGTCAATGAGCAGTTCTTC. Translated, it gives CATSRALAGVNEQFF. Drawing the rest from reference TRBV15 and TRBJ2-1, the complete variable domain is DAMVIQNPRYQVTQFGKPVTLSCSQTLNHNVMYWYQQKSSQAPKLLFHYYDKDFNNEADTPDNFQSRRPNTSFCFLDIRSPGLGDTAMYLCATSRALAGVNEQFFGPGTRLTVL.

This clonotype was recorded at least ten times. The chain couples TRBV20-1 to TRBJ2-3; possibly TRBD1 for D (6 bases). CDR1 DFQATT and CDR2 SNEGSKA come from the germline V gene (reference sequence). The CDR3 extends over 14 amino acids. Trimming pared 3 bases from V and 3 bases from J, leaving 13 bases between. Written as DNA, the CDR3 is TGCAGTGCTAGGAACAGGGCCAATACAGATACGCAGTATTTT. Its translation is CSARNRANTDTQYF.

In this sample, this clonotype turned up many times. The chain recombines TRBV7-2 with TRBJ2-5; D gene ambiguous. The CDR3 spans 13 residues. V gave up 7 bases and J gave up 1 base, with 10 bases separating them. Per germline, CDR1 SGHTA and CDR2 FQGNSA. The CDR3 here is CASTSRPQETQYF. DNA of the CDR3: TGTGCCAGCACCTCCCGGCCCCAAGAGACCCAGTACTTC.

Concerning this clonotype: A single base separates this from a much larger clone, so it may be a read error. The chain carries TRBV10-3 and TRBJ1-1; the D is unclear. Germline V gives CDR1 ENHRY, CDR2 SYGVKD. The CDR3 length is 14 residues. The CDR3 loop is CAISEAGMNAEAFF. CDR3 DNA sequence: TGTGCCATCAGTGAGGCCGGTATGAACGCTGAAGCTTTCTTT.

On this clonotype itself: A much larger clone differs by one base, so this may be a read error. The chain is built from TRBV5-6 and TRBJ1-5; maybe TRBD1 (6 bases). The CDR3 consists of 13 residues. CDR1 is SGHDT and CDR2 is YYEEEE in the germline V gene. This chain's CDR3 is CASSGGAEQPRHF. CDR3 DNA: TGTGCCAGCAGCGGGGGGGCGGAACAGCCCCGGCATTTT. Supplemented by reference TRBV5-6 and TRBJ1-5, the full variable domain reads DAGVTQSPTHLIKTRGQQVTLRCSPKSGHDTVSWYQQALGQGPQFIFQYYEEEERQRGNFPDRFSGHQFPNYSSELNVNALLLGDSALYLCASSGGAEQPRHFGDGTRLSIL.

This clonotype was seen a handful of times. The chain has TRBV10-2 and TRBJ2-1, with unresolved D. V gave up 2 bases and J gave up 7 bases, with 6 bases separating them. Germline V CDR1 and CDR2: WSHSY, SAAADI. CDR3 length: 12 amino acids. CDR3 region: CASSENINEQFF. CDR3 coding DNA: TGCGCCAGCAGTGAGAACATTAATGAGCAGTTCTTC.

As to this clonotype: One base away lies a much larger clone, so this may be a sequencing read error. The chain couples TRBV3-1 to TRBJ2-1; a weak D match, TRBD2 (6 bases). V shed 5 bases and J shed 9 bases, with 14 bases lying between them. CDR3 length: 13 residues. The germline V gene has CDR1 LGHDT and CDR2 YNNKEL (reference sequence). The CDR3 sequence is CASSKISGVEQFF. The CDR3 DNA reads as TGTGCCAGCAGCAAGATTAGCGGAGTTGAGCAGTTCTTC.

The rearrangement links TRBV5-5 to TRBJ2-7; tentatively, D is TRBD2 (7 bases). CDR3 length equals 17 residues. V was pared by 2 bases and J by 2 bases, with 20 bases between. Germline V lookup: CDR1 SGHKS, CDR2 YYEKEE (reference sequence). CDR3 in DNA: TGTGCCAGCAGCTTCGGGGGGCGAACTAGACTTCCCTACGAGCAGTACTTC. Translating it yields CASSFGGRTRLPYEQYF.

This clonotype was observed many times. The chain has TRBV12-3 or TRBV12-4 and TRBJ1-5; 7 positions agree with TRBD1. The CDR3 runs to 16 residues. V trimming: 5 bases; J trimming: 4 bases; junction bases outside the gene matches: 11. DNA of the CDR3: TGTGCCAGCAGTCCCCGGACAGGAGCCCTAAATCAGCCCCAGCATTTT. Translating gives CASSPRTGALNQPQHF.

This clonotype was observed many times. The V call is TRBV5-1, the J call TRBJ2-6; D call uncertain. The germline V gene encodes CDR1 SGHRS and CDR2 YFSETQ. This CDR3 spans 14 amino acids. V was clipped by 5 bases and J by 0 bases, with 6 bases between them. The CDR3 DNA follows: TGCGCCAGCAGTTTAGACTCTGGGGCCAACGTCCTGACTTTC. It translates to CASSLDSGANVLTF.

This clonotype occurred many times. The genes are TRBV12-3 or TRBV12-4 and TRBJ2-2; D uncertain. This CDR3 is built from 16 residues. V was clipped by 5 bases and J by 3 bases, with 16 bases between them. The CDR3 here is CASSHGWPSHTGELFF. In DNA, the CDR3 is TGTGCCAGCAGTCATGGCTGGCCCTCCCACACCGGGGAGCTGTTTTTT.

This clonotype has just a few counts. This chain uses TRBV28 with TRBJ2-3; no reliable D call. Germline CDR1 is MDHEN and CDR2 is SYDVKM. This CDR3 is 15 amino acids long. V lost 7 bases and J lost 2, with 16 bases in between. Here the CDR3 DNA reads TGTGCCAGCACCCCGGCCGCCAGACACACAGATACGCAGTATTTT. Translated, it gives CASTPAARHTDTQYF.

In this sample, this clonotype turned up many times. V usage is TRBV5-1 and J usage is TRBJ2-3, with 14 positions matching TRBD2. The CDR3 consists of 16 residues. The germline CDR1 and CDR2 sequences are SGHRS and YFSETQ. The V gene end was trimmed by 0 bases and the J gene end by 4 bases; junction bases not matched to a gene: 1. For the CDR3, the DNA is TGCGCCAGCAGCTTGGCGACTAGCGGGGGGGCAGATACGCAGTATTTT. It encodes CASSLATSGGADTQYF. Full variable domain (rest looked up from reference TRBV5-1 and TRBJ2-3): KAGVTQTPRYLIKTRGQQVTLSCSPISGHRSVSWYQQTPGQGLQFLFEYFSETQRNKGNFPGRFSGRQFSNSRSEMNVSTLELGDSALYLCASSLATSGGADTQYFGPGTRLTVL.

This clonotype was counted only a few times. The J gene is TRBJ2-5, the V gene TRBV7-3, with 9 bases matching TRBD1. The V gene's germline CDR1 is SGHTA and CDR2 FQGTGA. The CDR3 extends over 15 amino acids. With V trimmed by 5 bases and J by 5 bases, 9 bases remained unmatched. The CDR3 sequence is CASSPGPGQGETQYF. The CDR3, as DNA: TGTGCCAGCAGCCCCGGCCCGGGACAGGGTGAGACCCAGTACTTC.

This chain uses TRBV7-3 with TRBJ2-3; possible D gene TRBD1, 6 bases. CDR3 length: 19 amino acids. CDR1 SGHTA and CDR2 FQGTGA come from the germline V gene. The ends were cut back, 4 bases at V and 2 bases at J, with 25 bases in the middle. Here the CDR3 reads CASSSRTPSRGDNTDTQYF. CDR3 in DNA: TGTGCCAGCAGCTCCCGAACCCCCTCCAGGGGAGATAACACAGATACGCAGTATTTT. The full variable domain, its missing parts supplied by reference TRBV7-3 and TRBJ2-3, is GAGVSQTPSNKVTEKGKYVELRCDPISGHTALYWYRQSLGQGPEFLIYFQGTGAADDSGLPNDRFFAVRPEGSVSTLKIQRTERGDSAVYLCASSSRTPSRGDNTDTQYFGPGTRLTVL.

This clonotype was counted ten times or more. CDR3 nucleotide sequence: TGTGCCAGCAGCCTCCTACTAGTTTTAGATACGCAGTATTTT. Translation: CASSLLLVLDTQYF. The chain is built from TRBV7-8 and TRBJ2-3, with a possible D match to TRBD2 (5 bases). Germline assignment: CDR1 SGHVS and CDR2 FQNEAQ. This CDR3 comprises 14 residues. V lost 5 bases, J lost 5 bases, and 14 bases lay in between.

This clonotype was counted many times. CDR3 in DNA: TGTGCCAGCAGATTGACAGATTCCCACAAGGTTGGATACACCTTC. This gives the protein CASRLTDSHKVGYTF. This sequence joins TRBV6-5 and TRBJ1-2, with D possibly matching TRBD1 (5 bases). The CDR3 extends over 15 amino acids. Germline lookup yields CDR1 MNHEY and CDR2 SVGAGI. V was shortened by 6 bases and J by 11 bases, with 25 bases between the two germline ends.

In its sample, this clonotype was seen many times. The genes are TRBV20-1 and TRBJ2-1; 13 bases fit TRBD2. CDR1 and CDR2 from the germline V gene are DFQATT and SNEGSKA (reference sequence). The V segment lost 0 bases and the J segment 4 bases; nucleotides outside the gene matches: 3. The CDR3 sequence is 16 residues long. The DNA of the CDR3 is TGCAGTGCTAGAGAACTAGCGGGGGGGAATTACAATGAGCAGTTCTTC. This gives the protein CSARELAGGNYNEQFF.

This clonotype was detected many times. As DNA, the CDR3 is TGTGCCAGCAGCTCCCCAACTAGCGGGGGCTCCTACGAGCAGTACTTC. Protein sequence: CASSSPTSGGSYEQYF. The rearrangement links TRBV7-3 to TRBJ2-7; 11 nucleotides align to TRBD2. The CDR3 totals 16 residues. With V trimmed by 4 bases and J by 0 bases, 5 bases remained unmatched. Germline lookup yields CDR1 SGHTA and CDR2 FQGTGA.

This clonotype occurred many times. V is TRBV24-1 and J is TRBJ2-1; 8 positions match TRBD1. The germline V gene has CDR1 KGHDR and CDR2 SFDVKD. V dropped 7 bases and J dropped 0; count of bases not matched to a gene: 4. The CDR3 is 15 amino acids. This chain's CDR3 is CATSETGASYNEQFF. CDR3 DNA sequence: TGTGCCACCAGCGAGACAGGGGCCTCCTACAATGAGCAGTTCTTC.

Many counts were recorded for this clonotype. Here the CDR3 reads CASSPNRARETQYF. CDR3 coding DNA: TGTGCCAGCAGTCCGAACAGGGCGCGCGAGACCCAGTACTTC. The chain is built from TRBV12-3 or TRBV12-4 and TRBJ2-5; D possibly corresponds to TRBD1 (6 bases). The CDR3 length is 14 residues. V was shortened by 5 bases and J by 5 bases, with 15 bases between the two germline ends.

This clonotype occurred many times. The chain joins TRBV20-1 to TRBJ1-5, with a possible D match to TRBD1 (6 bases). Germline V gives CDR1 DFQATT, CDR2 SNEGSKA (reference sequence). The CDR3 covers 16 residues. The CDR3 region has the DNA TGCACCCGCTCCGGACGGGGGCCATATAGCAATCAGCCCCAGCATTTT. Its translation is CTRSGRGPYSNQPQHF.

This clonotype has a count of ten or more. This chain connects TRBV5-1 to TRBJ1-2; D gene uncertain. V was cut by 4 bases and J by 0 bases, with 13 bases left in between. The CDR3 has 15 residues. Germline lookup yields CDR1 SGHRS and CDR2 YFSETQ. The CDR3 DNA follows: TGCGCCAGCAGCCCTGGGCCCCCCCCTAACTATGGCTACACCTTC. It yields the protein CASSPGPPPNYGYTF.

This clonotype has a count of ten or more. The chain links TRBV2 to TRBJ1-5; D gene unclear. The CDR3 has 14 amino acids. Germline loops: CDR1 SNHLY, CDR2 FYNNEI. Trimming took 5 bases from V and 0 from J, leaving 8 bases between them. In DNA form, the CDR3 reads TGTGCCAGCAGTCAATCGGGTAGCAATCAGCCCCAGCATTTT. Translating it yields CASSQSGSNQPQHF.

This clonotype was recorded many times. The V gene is TRBV7-9, the J gene TRBJ1-1, with TRBD1 as a possible D gene (6 bases). V was cut by 5 bases and J by 3 bases, with 22 bases left in between. Per the germline V gene, CDR1 is SEHNR and CDR2 is FQNEAQ (reference sequence). This CDR3 has 17 residues. Here the CDR3 reads CASSEASLTGRDTEAFF. DNA for the CDR3: TGTGCCAGCAGCGAAGCCTCCCTTACAGGGAGGGACACTGAAGCTTTCTTT.

With regard to this clonotype: A much larger clone sits a single nucleotide away, making a read error possible. The chain couples TRBV4-1 to TRBJ2-7, with D perhaps matching TRBD1 (6 bases). The CDR3 sequence is 12 residues long. CDR1 and CDR2 from the germline V gene are MGHRA and YSYEKL. Trimming removed 0 bases at V and 12 bases at J, with 12 bases between. The CDR3 is CASSQDGGPRYF. CDR3 sequence (DNA): TGCGCCAGCAGCCAAGATGGGGGCCCACGGTACTTC.